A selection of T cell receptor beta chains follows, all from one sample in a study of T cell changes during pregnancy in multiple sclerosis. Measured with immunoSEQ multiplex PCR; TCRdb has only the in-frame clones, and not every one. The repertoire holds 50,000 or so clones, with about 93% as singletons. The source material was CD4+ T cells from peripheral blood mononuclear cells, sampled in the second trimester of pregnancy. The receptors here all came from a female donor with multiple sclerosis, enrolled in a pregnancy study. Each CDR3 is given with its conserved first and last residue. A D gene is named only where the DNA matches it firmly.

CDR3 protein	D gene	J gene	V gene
CASSQAGEGRLEQYF	NA	TRBJ2-7	TRBV4-1
CASNPGGGYTF	TRBD1	TRBJ1-2	TRBV2
CAISVEGAYEQYF	NA	TRBJ2-7	TRBV10-3
CASSLKRTRHPGTIYF	NA	TRBJ1-3	TRBV28
CASSPTGSTEAFF	TRBD1	TRBJ1-1	TRBV10-1
CAWSQDTQYF	NA	TRBJ2-3	TRBV30
CASSKKAGTGQTEAFF	TRBD1	TRBJ1-1	TRBV27
CASKRLQGIYGYTF	TRBD1	TRBJ1-2	TRBV2
CASSLSTGYTGELFF	NA	TRBJ2-2	TRBV7-8
CAWMPWRVTEQYF	NA	TRBJ2-7	TRBV30
CASSPDRNYGYTF	TRBD1	TRBJ1-2	TRBV5-8
CASGLDYTEAFF	NA	TRBJ1-1	TRBV12-5
CASSVGGLGGVGKNSPLHF	NA	TRBJ1-6	TRBV9
CASSSRTGGSSNQPQHF	TRBD1	TRBJ1-5	TRBV28
CASTLSGQRGPLGQYF	TRBD2	TRBJ2-7	TRBV7-9
CSVVPSPGTEAFF	NA	TRBJ1-1	TRBV29-1
CASSLTSGGWSYEQYF	TRBD2	TRBJ2-7	TRBV7-2
CATTGGSNQPQHF	NA	TRBJ1-5	TRBV10-3
CASRMTGLYEQYF	TRBD1	TRBJ2-7	TRBV6-5
CASSGGWELSETQYF	NA	TRBJ2-5	TRBV9
CASSSTKTSGVWGTQYF	TRBD2	TRBJ2-3	TRBV5-1
CASSSPSGPYTGELFF	NA	TRBJ2-2	TRBV27
CASTFLAGGQGTGELFF	TRBD2	TRBJ2-2	TRBV2
CASSQTGTGANQPQHF	TRBD1	TRBJ1-5	TRBV4-1
CASSFSRVYNEQFF	NA	TRBJ2-1	TRBV5-1
CASTGTGNYGYTF	TRBD1	TRBJ1-2	TRBV30
CASSLQGSGTDTQYF	NA	TRBJ2-3	TRBV5-6
CSVGPSTGGYNEQFF	TRBD1	TRBJ2-1	TRBV29-1
CASSYSNYGYTF	NA	TRBJ1-2	TRBV6-6
CASSVSPTSGGQETQYF	TRBD2	TRBJ2-5	TRBV9
CASSPPPTGNTEAFF	NA	TRBJ1-1	TRBV7-9
CASSLNFGSTDTQYF	NA	TRBJ2-3	TRBV7-9
CASTGGELFF	NA	TRBJ2-2	TRBV6-1
CASIPSPEGLYGYTF	NA	TRBJ1-2	TRBV6-1
CASSWTGPNEKLFF	TRBD1	TRBJ1-4	TRBV4-1
CASSSVKGNWGYTF	NA	TRBJ1-2	TRBV11-2
CASSDVGGTDTQYF	NA	TRBJ2-3	TRBV10-2
CASSFRTRAYEQYF	NA	TRBJ2-7	TRBV5-1
CASSSKLTGELFF	NA	TRBJ2-2	TRBV6-1
CASSQRWFLDRGSGANVLTF	TRBD1	TRBJ2-6	TRBV4-2
CASSATGTGKEKLFF	TRBD1	TRBJ1-4	TRBV9
CASSPKSAGSGGAYSEQFF	TRBD2	TRBJ2-1	TRBV4-2
CASSPGQGNHNEQFF	TRBD1	TRBJ2-1	TRBV5-4
CASSSSDQPQHF	NA	TRBJ1-5	TRBV7-6
CASSPAPSGRIYNEQFF	TRBD2	TRBJ2-1	TRBV18
CASSVQGRKGQTEAFF	NA	TRBJ1-1	TRBV9
CATSLQINPGGLSGGAYTGELFF	TRBD2	TRBJ2-2	TRBV15
CASSLPLTGELFF	NA	TRBJ2-2	TRBV18
CASSPTWDNPEAFF	NA	TRBJ1-1	TRBV2
CASSWAGENTEAFF	NA	TRBJ1-1	TRBV7-9
CASSFSGGSEAFF	TRBD1	TRBJ1-1	TRBV5-1
CASRIGGGGTEAFF	NA	TRBJ1-1	TRBV12-5
CASSTGGGNTGELFF	TRBD2	TRBJ2-2	TRBV9
CASRLGGQGEETQYF	TRBD1	TRBJ2-5	TRBV5-1
CAWSPGTVNTEAFF	TRBD1	TRBJ1-1	TRBV30
CASSLADRSNYGYTF	NA	TRBJ1-2	TRBV28
CASSVGRRELGNTIYF	NA	TRBJ1-3	TRBV9